This entry describes one TCR beta chain. This clone was detected once. The antigen it binds to is not known. No base-level quality is on record; no much larger clone is a single base apart. The immunoSEQ Assay, a bias-controlled multiplex PCR, was used to amplify TCRbeta CDR3 regions from genomic DNA. Concerning the study's data processing: The number of nucleated cells in each sample was estimated from the amplification of reference gene primers within the assay. Sequence reads were collapsed and filtered to measure the absolute abundance of every unique TCRbeta CDR3 rearrangement. Productive Simpson clonality was computed per sample as the square root of Simpson's diversity index over productive rearrangements. Drawn from immuneACCESS, this table holds only the in-frame rearrangements with V and J called that TCRdb kept. Clones are partly lost; checked studies trace under half to an unresolved V gene and leave the rest unexplained. The D gene and trimming were derived from the DNA, and the V and J assignments and clone size from that table. In all, the sample holds some 120,000 clones, and more than 75% of those were seen once. Of the sample, roughly 8.2% falls within the top ten clones.

The sample originates from a study of blood T cell repertoires in COVID-19 (dated by TCRdb to 2018 to 2020). Notes on the research overall: The collaborator samples originated in the United States, Italy and Spain and spanned the acute and convalescent phases of COVID-19. The prospective study material was composed of cDNA or gDNA derived from T cells, B-cell-depleted T cells, or PBMCs. The dataset comprised deeply sampled blood TCRbeta repertoires from subjects exposed to, actively infected with, or recovered from COVID-19. The repertoires were made available in a free public database intended to serve as a resource for research on the immune response to SARS-CoV-2. Samples were obtained from the ongoing ImmuneRACE study (first 160 participants) and from over 1,000 subjects provided by 6 global collaborators. The sample metadata nearly always contained a de-identified subject ID, COVID-19 status, age in years and sex. Where HLA class I and class II types were available, the types were taken from metadata supplied by the sample provider, not from assay-based typing.

Whole blood was collected in K2EDTA tubes by collaborating institutions according to the institutions' own protocols. For TCRbeta analysis, collaborators shipped samples as frozen whole blood, isolated PBMCs, or DNA extracted from either of those sample types. Results the study describes overall, beyond this receptor: How much clinical and demographic metadata was included differed by source and by participant, and the metadata was provided uncurated.

Ends trimmed: V by 4 bases, J by 0 bases; bases unmatched to a gene: 6. The CDR3 contains 15 residues, cysteine and phenylalanine counted. The retained sequence is limited to the CDR3, 45 bases, with the frame set at the first base. CDR1 and CDR2 are read off the germline V gene as SGHRS and YFSETQ. Recombination linked TRBV5-1 to TRBJ2-7; a stretch of 8 junction bases matches TRBD1. Source material: peripheral blood. The TCR sequence derives from a man aged 65-85 years with acute or convalescent COVID-19. The CDR3 region: CASSPRDRSSYEQYF. The nucleotide sequence is given as TGCGCCAGCAGCCCCAGGGACAGGAGCTCCTACGAGCAGTACTTC.